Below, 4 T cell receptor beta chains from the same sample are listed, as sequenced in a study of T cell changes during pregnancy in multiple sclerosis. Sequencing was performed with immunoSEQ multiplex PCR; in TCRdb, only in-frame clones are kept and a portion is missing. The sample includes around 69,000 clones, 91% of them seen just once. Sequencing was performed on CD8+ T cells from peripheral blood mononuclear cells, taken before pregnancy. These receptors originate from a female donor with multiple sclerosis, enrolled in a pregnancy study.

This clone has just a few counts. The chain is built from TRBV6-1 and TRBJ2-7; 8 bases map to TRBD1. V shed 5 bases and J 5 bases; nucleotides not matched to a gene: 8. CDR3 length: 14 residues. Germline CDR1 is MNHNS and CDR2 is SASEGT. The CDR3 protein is CASSWDRTNDEQYF. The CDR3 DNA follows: TGTGCCAGCAGTTGGGACAGGACCAACGACGAGCAGTACTTC.

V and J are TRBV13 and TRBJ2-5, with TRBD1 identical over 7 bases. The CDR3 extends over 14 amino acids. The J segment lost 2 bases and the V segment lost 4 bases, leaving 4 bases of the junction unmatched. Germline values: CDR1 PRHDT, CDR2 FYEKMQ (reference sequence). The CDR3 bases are TGTGCCAGCAGCTCGCCGGGACAGCAAGAGACCCAGTACTTC. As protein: CASSSPGQQETQYF.

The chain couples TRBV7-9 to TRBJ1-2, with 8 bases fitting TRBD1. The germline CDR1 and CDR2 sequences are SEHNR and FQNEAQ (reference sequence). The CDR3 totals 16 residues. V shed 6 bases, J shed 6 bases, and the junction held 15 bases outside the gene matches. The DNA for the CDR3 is TGTGCCAGCAGTCGCTCGATGGACAGGGAGTTAAATGGCTACACCTTC. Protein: CASSRSMDRELNGYTF.

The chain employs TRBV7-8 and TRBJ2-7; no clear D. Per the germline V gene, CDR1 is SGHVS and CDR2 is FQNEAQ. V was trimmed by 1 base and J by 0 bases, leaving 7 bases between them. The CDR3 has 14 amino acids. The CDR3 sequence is CASSLGASSYEQYF. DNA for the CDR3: TGTGCCAGCAGCTTAGGGGCCAGCTCCTACGAGCAGTACTTC.